These T cell receptor beta chains were read from a single sample in a study of blood T cell repertoires in COVID-19. The table came from immunoSEQ multiplex PCR; TCRdb's copy has only in-frame clones and leaves some out. The table has about 280,000 clones, approximately 88% seen once. The sequenced sample was PBMCs or T cells enriched from blood (not recorded which). The receptor source for this set is a woman aged 25 to 39 who had recovered from COVID-19. Both conserved end residues are part of each CDR3. D genes are given only for firm matches. Clone size appears in some rows only: once, few, many, or a class for an expanded clone.

TRBV4-3,TRBD1,TRBJ1-1,NA,CASSQSPQGPGTEAFF,TGCGCCAGCAGCCAAAGCCCACAGGGGCCGGGCACTGAAGCTTTCTTT
TRBV10-3,TRBD1,TRBJ2-3,NA,CAISESRFGTGDTDTQYF,TGTGCCATCAGTGAGTCGAGGTTTGGGACAGGGGACACAGATACGCAGTATTTT
TRBV12-5,TRBD2,TRBJ2-3,NA,CASGLIAGPQYF,TGTGCTAGTGGTTTGATAGCGGGCCCGCAGTATTTT
TRBV6-2/TRBV6-3,TRBD2,TRBJ2-7,NA,CASSYSASGGPRQEQYF,TGTGCCAGCAGTTACTCGGCTAGCGGGGGTCCTCGTCAAGAGCAGTACTTC
TRBV18,NA,TRBJ2-1,NA,CASSPMSSYNEQFF,TGTGCCAGCTCACCTATGAGCTCCTACAATGAGCAGTTCTTC
TRBV6-5,TRBD1,TRBJ1-4,NA,CASSLGGAFNEKLFF,TGTGCCAGCAGTTTAGGGGGCGCGTTTAATGAAAAACTGTTTTTT
TRBV6-5,TRBD1,TRBJ1-2,NA,CASRTGQGVYGYTF,TGTGCCAGCAGGACGGGACAGGGGGTTTATGGCTACACCTTC
TRBV6-2/TRBV6-3,TRBD1,TRBJ2-3,once,CASSLRTGRTDTQYF,TGTGCCAGCAGTCTCAGGACAGGACGCACAGATACGCAGTATTTT
TRBV5-5,NA,TRBJ1-1,NA,CASSLGLDRLNTEAFF,TGTGCCAGCAGCTTGGGGTTAGACAGATTGAACACTGAAGCTTTCTTT
TRBV30,NA,TRBJ1-5,NA,CAWSVSDNQPQHF,TGTGCCTGGAGTGTAAGCGACAATCAGCCCCAGCATTTT
TRBV4-1,NA,TRBJ1-2,NA,CASSQSANYGYTF,TGCGCCAGCAGCCAAAGCGCGAACTATGGCTACACCTTC
TRBV7-3,TRBD2,TRBJ2-5,NA,CASSLMASGDQETQYF,TGTGCCAGCAGCTTAATGGCTAGCGGGGACCAAGAGACCCAGTACTTC
TRBV7-9,TRBD2,TRBJ2-3,NA,CASSRPGLAVSTDTQYF,TGTGCCAGCAGCCGGCCGGGACTAGCGGTGAGCACAGATACGCAGTATTTT
TRBV12-3/TRBV12-4,NA,TRBJ1-2,few,CASSLLNSGVF,TGTGCCAGCAGTTTATTAAACAGCGGCGTCTTC
TRBV5-6,TRBD1,TRBJ1-2,NA,CASSLPPPGGAINGYTF,TGTGCCAGCAGCTTACCTCCCCCAGGGGGAGCAATAAATGGCTACACCTTC
TRBV28,NA,TRBJ1-2,NA,CASSPTQGLGNSYTF,TGTGCCAGCAGTCCCACCCAGGGGCTGGGTAATAGCTACACCTTC